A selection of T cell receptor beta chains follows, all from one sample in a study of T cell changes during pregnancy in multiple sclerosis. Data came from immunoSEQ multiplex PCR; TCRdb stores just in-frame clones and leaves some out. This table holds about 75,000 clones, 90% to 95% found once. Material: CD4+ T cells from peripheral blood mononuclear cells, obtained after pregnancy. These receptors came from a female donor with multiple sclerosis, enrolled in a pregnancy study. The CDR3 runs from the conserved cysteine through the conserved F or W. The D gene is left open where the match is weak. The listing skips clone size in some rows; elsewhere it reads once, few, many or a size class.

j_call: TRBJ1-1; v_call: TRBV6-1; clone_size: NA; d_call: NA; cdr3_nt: TGTGCCAGCAGCGCCACGGGAACGAACACTGAAGCTTTCTTT; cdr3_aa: CASSATGTNTEAFF
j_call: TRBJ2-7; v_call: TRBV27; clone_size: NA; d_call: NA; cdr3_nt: TGTGCCAGCAGTTTAGGAGGGCGCAACGAGCAGTACTTC; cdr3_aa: CASSLGGRNEQYF
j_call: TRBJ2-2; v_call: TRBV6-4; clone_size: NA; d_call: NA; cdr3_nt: TGTGCCCAGATGGGCGAAGTCCATTCGAACACCGGGGAGCTGTTTTTT; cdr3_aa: CAQMGEVHSNTGELFF
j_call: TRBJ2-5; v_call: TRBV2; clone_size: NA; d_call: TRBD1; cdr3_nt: TGTGCCAGCCATCAAGGGACAGGGGCACTAGAGACCCAGTACTTC; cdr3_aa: CASHQGTGALETQYF
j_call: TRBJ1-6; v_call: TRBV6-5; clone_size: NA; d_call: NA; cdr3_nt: TGTGCCAGCAGTTACTCGAAGGGGGTAGGGACACCCCTCCACTTT; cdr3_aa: CASSYSKGVGTPLHF
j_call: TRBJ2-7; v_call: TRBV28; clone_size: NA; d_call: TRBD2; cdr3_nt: TGTGCCAGCAGTAGACTTCTACCAGGACTAGCGGGAGACGAGCAGTACTTC; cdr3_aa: CASSRLLPGLAGDEQYF
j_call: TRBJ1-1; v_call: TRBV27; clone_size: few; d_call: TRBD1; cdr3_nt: TGTGCCAGCAGTAGAGGGACAGCTAACACTGAAGCTTTCTTT; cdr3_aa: CASSRGTANTEAFF
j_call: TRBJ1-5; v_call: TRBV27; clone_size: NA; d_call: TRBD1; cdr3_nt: TGTGCCAGCAGTTCGGGACCCGGGACAGACAATCAGCCCCAGCATTTT; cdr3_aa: CASSSGPGTDNQPQHF
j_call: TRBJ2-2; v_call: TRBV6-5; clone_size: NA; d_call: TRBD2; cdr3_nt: TGTGCCAGCAGACCGGGAGGGCAAATACCCGGGGAGCTGTTTTTT; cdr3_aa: CASRPGGQIPGELFF
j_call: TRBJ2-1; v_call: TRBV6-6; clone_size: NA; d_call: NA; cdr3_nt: TGTGCCAGCAGTTGGCCGTCGAGGTCTTACAATGAGCAGTTCTTC; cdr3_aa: CASSWPSRSYNEQFF
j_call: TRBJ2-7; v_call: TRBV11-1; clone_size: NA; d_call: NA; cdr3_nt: TGTGCCAGCAGCTTACCGACTTCCTACGAGCAGTACTTC; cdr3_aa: CASSLPTSYEQYF
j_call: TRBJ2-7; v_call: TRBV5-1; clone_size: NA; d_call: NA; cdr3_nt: TGCGCCAGCAGCTTGGCCGGAGCCAGCAAGCAGTACTTC; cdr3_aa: CASSLAGASKQYF
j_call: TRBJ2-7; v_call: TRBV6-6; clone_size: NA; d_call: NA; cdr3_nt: TGTGCCAGCAGTACATCACGCTCCGGGAAGTCCTACGAGCAGTACTTC; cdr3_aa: CASSTSRSGKSYEQYF
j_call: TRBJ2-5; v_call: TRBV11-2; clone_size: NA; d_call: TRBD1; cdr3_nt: TGTGCCAGCACCAGGGACAGGGGGCGAGAGACCCAGTACTTC; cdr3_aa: CASTRDRGRETQYF
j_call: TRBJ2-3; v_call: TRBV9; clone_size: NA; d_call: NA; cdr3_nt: TGTGCCAGCAGCGCCCTTACAGGGTCCCTGGCGGGAGACCCCACAGATACGCAGTATTTT; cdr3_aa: CASSALTGSLAGDPTDTQYF
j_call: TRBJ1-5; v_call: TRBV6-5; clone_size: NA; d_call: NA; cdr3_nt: TGTGCCAGCAGAAACCCGGACAGCCGCACCCAGCATTTT; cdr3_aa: CASRNPDSRTQHF
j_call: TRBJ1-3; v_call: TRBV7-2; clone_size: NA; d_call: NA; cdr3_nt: TGTGCCAGCAGCCCAGGGTGGGGACTCTCTGGAAACACCATATATTTT; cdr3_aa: CASSPGWGLSGNTIYF
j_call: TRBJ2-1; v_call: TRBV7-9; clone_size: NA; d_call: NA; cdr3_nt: TGTGCCAGCAGCTTTCGGGAGAGCGGCAAGCAGTTCTTC; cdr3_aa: CASSFRESGKQFF
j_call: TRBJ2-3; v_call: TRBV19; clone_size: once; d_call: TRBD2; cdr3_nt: TGTGCCAGTAGTCCCGGACTAGCGCACACAGATACGCAGTATTTT; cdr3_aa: CASSPGLAHTDTQYF
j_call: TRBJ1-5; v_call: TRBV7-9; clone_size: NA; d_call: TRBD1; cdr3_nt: TGTGCCAGCAGCCGACAGGGGGACAATCAGCCCCAGCATTTT; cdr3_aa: CASSRQGDNQPQHF
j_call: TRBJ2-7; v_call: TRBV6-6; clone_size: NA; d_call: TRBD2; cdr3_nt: TGTGCCAGCAGTCACCCGGGACTAGCGGTCTACGAGCAGTACTTC; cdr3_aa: CASSHPGLAVYEQYF
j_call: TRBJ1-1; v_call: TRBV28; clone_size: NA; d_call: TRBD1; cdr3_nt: TGTGCCAGCAGGGGGCAAGGAGGGGGCAGGAATACTGAAGCTTTCTTT; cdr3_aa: CASRGQGGGRNTEAFF
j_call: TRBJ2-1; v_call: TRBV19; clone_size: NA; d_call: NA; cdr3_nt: TGTGCCAGTTCTATAGGGGGAGTTTTATCCTACAATGAGCAGTTCTTC; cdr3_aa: CASSIGGVLSYNEQFF
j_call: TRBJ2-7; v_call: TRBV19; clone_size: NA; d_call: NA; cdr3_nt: TGTGCCAGTAGTATAACAGCAACTGCGATTATCTACGAGCAGTACTTC; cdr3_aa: CASSITATAIIYEQYF
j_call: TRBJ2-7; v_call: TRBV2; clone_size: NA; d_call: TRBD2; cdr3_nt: TGTGCCAGCAGTCGACTAGCGGGAGTTACCTACGAGCAGTACTTC; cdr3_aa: CASSRLAGVTYEQYF
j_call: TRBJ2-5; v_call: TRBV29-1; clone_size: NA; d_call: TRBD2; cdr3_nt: TGCAGCGTTGTCGGGAGGGGCGAGACCCAGTACTTC; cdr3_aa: CSVVGRGETQYF
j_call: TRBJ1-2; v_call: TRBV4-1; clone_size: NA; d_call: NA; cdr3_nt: TGCGCCAGCAGGCAAACCCCGGGCGGACTCTATGGCTACACCTTC; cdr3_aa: CASRQTPGGLYGYTF